The 2 T cell receptor beta chains listed next were all sequenced from one sample in a study of OX40 agonist ivuxolimab in advanced cancers. Profiling relied on immunoSEQ multiplex PCR, and the TCRdb table lists in-frame clones only, not all of them. This sample has 70,000 to 100,000 clones, with approximately 90% found just once. Sequenced here: CD4+ or CD8+ T cells sorted from blood, sampled in a trial of the OX40 agonist ivuxolimab. The receptors stem from an adult with an advanced solid tumor such as melanoma, head and neck, liver or kidney cancer.

The CDR3 bases are TGTGCCAGCAGATCACTCACAGATACGCAGTATTTT. This codes for CASRSLTDTQYF. The chain recombines TRBV7-9 with TRBJ2-3; D gene ambiguous. Looked up from germline, CDR1 is SEHNR and CDR2 is FQNEAQ (reference sequence). Trimming shortened V by 6 bases and J by 2 bases, and 6 bases separated the two germline ends. The CDR3 contains 12 residues.

The chain combines TRBV6-5 with TRBJ2-5, with TRBD1 identical over 9 bases. Germline V gives CDR1 MNHEY, CDR2 SVGAGI. Trimming at V came to 2 bases and at J to 1 base, leaving 2 bases not matched to a gene. This CDR3 is 15 amino acids long. The CDR3 here is CASSYLGQGQETQYF. In DNA, the CDR3 is TGTGCCAGCAGTTACCTGGGACAGGGCCAAGAGACCCAGTACTTC.